This T cell receptor (beta chain) originates from a study of cytomegalovirus exposure and HLA in healthy donors. Overall study findings and caveats: TCR beta V- and J-gene trimming, according to a later analysis, was linked to a missense DCLRE1C variant.

CDR1 is LGHNA, CDR2 YSLEER, per germline. This CDR3 contains 16 residues. The junction had 7 bases not matched to a gene; V was cut back by 3 bases and J by 2 bases. The PCR had 60 Vbeta and 13 Jbeta primers. The data were produced by immunoSEQ multiplex PCR, yet TCRdb's version contains in-frame clones alone and is incomplete. The sample includes some 57,000 clones, approximately 70% of them seen just once. Regarding this clone: No antigen is known for it.

Sequencing input: PBMCs. The source of this sequence is an older woman in good health and CMV-seropositive. V is TRBV4-3 and J is TRBJ2-3; 8 bases fit TRBD1. In nucleotides, the CDR3 is TGCGCCAGCAGCCAGTCAGGGGGCGCCCCCACAGATACGCAGTATTTT. It specifies CASSQSGGAPTDTQYF.